These 30 T cell receptor beta chains originate from one sample sequenced in a study of shared clonotypes between healthy human individuals. TCRdb's table, derived via immunoSEQ multiplex PCR, lists solely in-frame clones and lacks some. This sample yields about 1.1 million clones, of which 60% to 85% are seen a single time; approximately 0.95% belongs to the top ten. The sequencing input was memory CD4+ T cells from PBMCs. Indicated subset: CD45RA-negative fraction. All receptors come from a young man in good health. Some clones in this sample may be carry-over from other donors' samples.

The chain's CDR3 is CASSLYNEKLFF. The CDR3 DNA reads TGTGCCAGCAGTCTGTATAATGAAAAACTGTTTTTT. The V gene is TRBV28, the J gene TRBJ1-4, with no clear D. Looked up from germline, CDR1 is MDHEN and CDR2 is SYDVKM. This CDR3 has 12 residues. With 5 bases removed from V and 4 bases from J, the gap between germline ends came to 5 bases. The full variable domain, its missing parts supplied by reference TRBV28 and TRBJ1-4, is DVKVTQSSRYLVKRTGEKVFLECVQDMDHENMFWYRQDPGLGLRLIYFSYDVKMKEKGDIPEGYSVSREKKERFSLILESASTNQTSMYLCASSLYNEKLFFGSGTQLSVL.

This clone occurred a few times. The chain employs TRBV11-1 and TRBJ2-5; perhaps D is TRBD1 or TRBD2 (5 bases each). Per the germline V gene, CDR1 is SGHAT and CDR2 is FQDESV (reference sequence). With 2 bases removed from V and 5 bases from J, the gap between germline ends came to 15 bases. This CDR3 is built from 15 residues. The CDR3 loop reads CASSLRLGGEETQYF. CDR3 DNA: TGTGCCAGCAGCTTAAGGCTTGGGGGTGAGGAGACCCAGTACTTC. Based on the CDR3 plus reference TRBV11-1 and TRBJ2-5, the full variable domain is EAEVAQSPRYKITEKSQAVAFWCDPISGHATLYWYRQILGQGPELLVQFQDESVVDDSQLPKDRFSAERLKGVDSTLKIQPAELGDSAMYLCASSLRLGGEETQYFGPGTRLLVL.

The rearrangement uses TRBV5-1 and TRBJ1-2, with a possible D match to TRBD1 (6 bases). The CDR3 has 13 amino acids. The germline gives CDR1 SGHRS, CDR2 YFSETQ. Trimming left V 3 bases short and J 6 bases short, with 12 bases between. CDR3 sequence: CASSSRWTDGYTF. The CDR3 region has the DNA TGCGCCAGCAGCTCCCGATGGACAGATGGCTACACCTTC.

The J gene is TRBJ1-1, the V gene TRBV7-9, with a tentative D call TRBD1 (6 bases). With 6 bases removed from V and 3 bases from J, the gap between germline ends came to 17 bases. From germline, CDR1 is SEHNR and CDR2 FQNEAQ (reference sequence). The length of the CDR3 is 15 residues. This CDR3 reads CASSTDPGADTEAFF. The DNA for the CDR3 is TGTGCCAGCAGTACCGACCCGGGGGCGGACACTGAAGCTTTCTTT.

The chain joins TRBV30 to TRBJ1-1; no reliable D call. Per the germline V gene, CDR1 is GTSNPN and CDR2 is SVGIG (reference sequence). This CDR3 is built from 12 residues. Trimming stripped 0 bases from V and 3 bases from J, with 5 bases between. The CDR3 nucleotides are TGTGCCTGGAGTGTTTCGGACACTGAAGCTTTCTTT. Protein: CAWSVSDTEAFF.

CDR3 in amino acids: CASSSAGYYTEAFF. CDR3 coding DNA: TGCGCCAGCAGCTCCGCGGGGTACTACACTGAAGCTTTCTTT. V and J are TRBV5-1 and TRBJ1-1; D uncertain. The V gene's germline CDR1 is SGHRS and CDR2 YFSETQ. This CDR3 spans 14 amino acids. Trimming stripped 3 bases from V and 3 bases from J, with 12 bases between.

V and J are TRBV30 and TRBJ1-4, with 7 positions matching TRBD1. V lost 3 bases and J lost 8; bases outside the gene matches: 9. The CDR3 contains 14 residues. In germline, CDR1 is GTSNPN, CDR2 SVGIG (reference sequence). CDR3 coding DNA: TGTGCCTGGAGCCCGACAGGGAATGAGGAAAAACTGTTTTTT. Translation gives CAWSPTGNEEKLFF.

This clone has just one count. The chain recombines TRBV9 with TRBJ2-3; D might be TRBD1 (6 bases). Trimming shortened V by 2 bases and J by 1 base, and 14 bases separated the two germline ends. Germline-derived CDR1 and CDR2 are SGDLS and YYNGEE. The CDR3 consists of 16 residues. The CDR3 spells CASSVEGVLGTDTQYF. In DNA, the CDR3 is TGTGCCAGCAGCGTCGAGGGGGTCCTAGGCACAGATACGCAGTATTTT.

This clone was counted only a few times. This chain connects TRBV30 to TRBJ1-5; TRBD1 is a possible D gene (5 bases). Per the germline V gene, CDR1 is GTSNPN and CDR2 is SVGIG (reference sequence). V was shortened by 7 bases and J by 4 bases, with 11 bases between the two germline ends. This CDR3 is built from 12 residues. CDR3 amino acids: CASGRENQPQHF. CDR3 DNA sequence: TGTGCCTCGGGACGGGAGAATCAGCCCCAGCATTTT.

The rearrangement joins TRBV5-5 to TRBJ2-5; no reliable D call. V was clipped by 1 base and J by 4 bases, with 5 bases between them. CDR3 length: 12 residues. CDR1 and CDR2 from the germline V gene are SGHKS and YYEKEE (reference sequence). CDR3 loop: CASSLWSETQYF. The CDR3, as DNA: TGTGCCAGCAGCTTGTGGTCAGAGACCCAGTACTTC.

This clone has just one count. Given a far larger clone just one base away, this is likely a sequencing read error. Different DNA sequences within this sample yield the same CDR3. V and J are TRBV30 and TRBJ1-5; D is uncertain. This CDR3 contains 12 residues. Germline CDR1 reads GTSNPN; CDR2 reads SVGIG (reference sequence). The V and J ends lost 3 bases and 3 bases respectively, with 6 bases between them. Written as DNA, the CDR3 is TGTGCCTGGAGCGGAACCAATCAGCCCCAGCATTTT. Amino acids: CAWSGTNQPQHF.

This chain joins TRBV4-1 and TRBJ2-4; TRBD1 is a possible D gene (6 bases). The germline CDR1 and CDR2 sequences are MGHRA and YSYEKL. V was pared by 2 bases and J by 0 bases, with 20 bases between. The CDR3 is made up of 19 amino acids. The CDR3 loop is CASSQLPPWGQLAKNIQYF. The DNA of the CDR3 is TGCGCCAGCAGCCAACTACCTCCCTGGGGGCAACTAGCCAAAAACATTCAGTACTTC.

This clone was detected a few times. This rearrangement joins TRBV16 to TRBJ2-1, with D possibly being TRBD1 (5 bases). The CDR3 has 16 residues. V was pared by 5 bases and J by 0 bases, with 14 bases between. CDR1 and CDR2 (germline): KGHSY, FQNENV. The chain's CDR3 is CASSGKDRGSYNEQFF. In nucleotides, the CDR3 is TGTGCCAGCAGCGGAAAAGACAGAGGCTCCTACAATGAGCAGTTCTTC.

The rearrangement joins TRBV4-3 to TRBJ2-3; the match to TRBD2 covers 7 bases. J was trimmed by 0 bases and V by 1 base; bases with no gene match: 4. Germline V gene lookup returns CDR1 LGHNA and CDR2 YSLEER. The CDR3 runs 16 residues. The CDR3 region is CASSQGGRASTDTQYF. In DNA form, the CDR3 reads TGCGCCAGCAGCCAAGGAGGGAGGGCCAGCACAGATACGCAGTATTTT.

The chain carries TRBV19 and TRBJ1-5; 10 positions match TRBD1. Germline V CDR1 and CDR2: LNHDA, SQIVND (reference sequence). V shed 2 bases, J shed 6 bases, and the junction held 4 bases outside the gene matches. The CDR3 has 15 amino acids. The CDR3 protein is CASSISGQGTQPQHF. The CDR3 DNA follows: TGTGCCAGTAGTATATCGGGACAGGGGACTCAGCCCCAGCATTTT.

The chain is built from TRBV18 and TRBJ1-5; TRBD1 might be the D (5 bases). Germline loops: CDR1 KGHSH, CDR2 LQKENI. This CDR3 has 15 amino acids. The V end lost 4 bases, the J end lost 1 base, and 11 bases lay between the germline ends. The CDR3 nucleotides are TGTGCCAGCTCACGGCTCCGGGACAGCAATCAGCCCCAGCATTTT. It is translated as CASSRLRDSNQPQHF.

The chain carries TRBV28 and TRBJ2-5; no reliable D call. V was trimmed by 3 bases and J by 3 bases, leaving 14 bases between them. This CDR3 contains 15 residues. Germline CDR1 is MDHEN and CDR2 is SYDVKM. The CDR3 reads CASSLIRRGEETQYF. CDR3 sequence (DNA): TGTGCCAGCAGTTTGATAAGACGCGGAGAAGAGACCCAGTACTTC. The variable domain in full, with the rest retrieved from reference TRBV28 and TRBJ2-5, is DVKVTQSSRYLVKRTGEKVFLECVQDMDHENMFWYRQDPGLGLRLIYFSYDVKMKEKGDIPEGYSVSREKKERFSLILESASTNQTSMYLCASSLIRRGEETQYFGPGTRLLVL.

The genes are TRBV25-1 and TRBJ1-1, with 7 bases aligning to TRBD1. The germline V gene encodes CDR1 MGHDK and CDR2 SYGVNS. This CDR3 is 14 amino acids long. The J segment lost 5 bases and the V segment lost 8 bases, leaving 11 bases of the junction unmatched. In DNA form, the CDR3 reads TGTGCCAGCTCCTTACAGGGGAGATTGACTGAAGCTTTCTTT. As protein: CASSLQGRLTEAFF.

A few counts support this clone. The chain carries TRBV28 and TRBJ2-5, with D unresolved. This CDR3 contains 11 residues. V was cut by 6 bases and J by 4 bases, with 6 bases left in between. Germline V CDR1 and CDR2: MDHEN, SYDVKM. The CDR3 coding sequence is TGTGCCAGCAGGGACCGAGAGACCCAGTACTTC. It codes for CASRDRETQYF.

This sequence joins TRBV19 and TRBJ2-6, with 12 bases that match TRBD1. Germline values: CDR1 LNHDA, CDR2 SQIVND (reference sequence). The CDR3 spans 18 residues. Trimming cost V 7 bases and J 0 bases; bases outside gene matches: 7. CDR3 residues: CASNRGQGASSGANVLTF. The CDR3 coding sequence is TGTGCCAGTAACCGGGGACAGGGGGCTTCCTCTGGGGCCAACGTCCTGACTTTC.

This clone was observed a handful of times. The chain recombines TRBV30 with TRBJ1-1; D gene ambiguous. This CDR3 has 16 amino acids. The germline V gene has CDR1 GTSNPN and CDR2 SVGIG (reference sequence). Between the trimmed V and J ends, which lost 0 bases and 4 bases, there was a span of 18 bases. The CDR3 DNA sequence: TGTGCCTGGAGTGTAACTGCGATGGGAGGTGGCACTGAAGCTTTCTTT. It yields the protein CAWSVTAMGGGTEAFF. The complete variable domain, with remaining parts taken from reference TRBV30 and TRBJ1-1, reads SQTIHQWPATLVQPVGSPLSLECTVEGTSNPNLYWYRQAAGRGLQLLFYSVGIGQISSEVPQNLSASRPQDRQFILSSKKLLLSDSGFYLCAWSVTAMGGGTEAFFGQGTRLTVV.

The J gene is TRBJ1-3, the V gene TRBV6-5; D possibly corresponds to TRBD1 (5 bases). The ends were cut back, 6 bases at V and 4 bases at J, with 10 bases in the middle. CDR1 and CDR2 (germline): MNHEY, SVGAGI. This CDR3 has 13 residues. In DNA, the CDR3 is TGTGCCAGCAGACCAGGGTCGGGAAACACCATATATTTT. Protein product: CASRPGSGNTIYF.

In its sample, this clone was seen many times. The chain couples TRBV18 to TRBJ2-7, with 8 bases fitting TRBD1. The junction had 22 bases not matched to a gene; V was cut back by 2 bases and J by 4 bases. CDR1 KGHSH and CDR2 LQKENI come from the germline V gene. The CDR3 consists of 20 residues. The CDR3 is CASSPYSSPVGGQEKYEQYF. The CDR3 nucleotides are TGTGCCAGCTCACCATATTCCTCCCCCGTGGGGGGACAGGAGAAATACGAGCAGTACTTC.

This rearrangement joins TRBV7-6 to TRBJ1-1, with TRBD1 matching over 8 bases. Trimming at V came to 1 base and at J to 0 bases, leaving 7 bases not matched to a gene. CDR3 length equals 17 residues. Germline V CDR1 and CDR2: SGHVS, FNYEAQ. CDR3 DNA sequence: TGTGCCAGCAGCTTAGTCCGGGACAGGCTTCTGAACACTGAAGCTTTCTTT. Encoded protein: CASSLVRDRLLNTEAFF.

This clone has only a few counts. V usage is TRBV7-2 and J usage is TRBJ2-3; TRBD2 matches 13 bases. Germline lookup yields CDR1 SGHTA and CDR2 FQGNSA. After removal of 3 bases from V and 3 bases from J, the junction contained 3 bases not matched to a gene. The CDR3 covers 16 residues. CDR3: CASSLGGLAGTDTQYF. The CDR3 region has the DNA TGTGCCAGCAGCTTGGGGGGACTAGCGGGAACAGATACGCAGTATTTT.

The V and J genes are TRBV7-2 and TRBJ2-3; 7 bases line up with TRBD2. The V gene's germline CDR1 is SGHTA and CDR2 FQGNSA. There are 16 residues in the CDR3. Trimming cost V 1 base and J 1 base; bases outside gene matches: 5. As DNA, the CDR3 is TGTGCCAGCAGCTTAGTAAACCTAGCGGGCACAGATACGCAGTATTTT. Translation: CASSLVNLAGTDTQYF. The full variable domain, completed using reference TRBV7-2 and TRBJ2-3, is GAGVSQSPSNKVTEKGKDVELRCDPISGHTALYWYRQSLGQGLEFLIYFQGNSAPDKSGLPSDRFSAERTGGSVSTLTIQRTQQEDSAVYLCASSLVNLAGTDTQYFGPGTRLTVL.

This clone was counted only a few times. This sample also contains other DNA sequences that code for the same CDR3. V gene TRBV14 combines with J gene TRBJ1-1; 7 bases are a match to TRBD1. The CDR3 length is 18 residues. Germline CDR1 is SGHDN and CDR2 is FVKESK. The junction had 15 bases not matched to a gene; V was cut back by 1 base and J by 4 bases. The CDR3 DNA sequence: TGTGCCAGCAGCCAAGCGATTATAGGGCAGGGGGGGGTCACTGAAGCTTTCTTT. Its translation is CASSQAIIGQGGVTEAFF.

The chain joins TRBV15 to TRBJ2-2; 16 nucleotides match TRBD2. The CDR3 is made up of 18 amino acids. V was pared by 5 bases and J by 4 bases, with 7 bases of the junction left unmatched. Per germline, CDR1 LNHNV and CDR2 YYDKDF (reference sequence). CDR3 in DNA: TGTGCCACCAGCCGGGGACTAGCGGGAGGGCCGGGCACCGGGGAGCTGTTTTTT. Translating gives CATSRGLAGGPGTGELFF.

V gene TRBV28 combines with J gene TRBJ1-5; no clear D gene. The CDR3 contains 16 residues. Trimming removed 7 bases from V and 0 bases from J, with 16 bases in between. Germline CDR1 is MDHEN and CDR2 is SYDVKM. The DNA for the CDR3 is TGTGCCAGCACCTCCCACGGGATTAATAGCAATCAGCCCCAGCATTTT. Protein: CASTSHGINSNQPQHF.

The gene calls are TRBV4-2 and TRBJ2-1, with 14 bases identical to TRBD2. V shed 3 bases, J shed 7 bases, and the junction held 5 bases outside the gene matches. The CDR3 runs 16 residues. CDR1 is LGHNA, CDR2 YNFKEQ, per germline. The CDR3 coding sequence is TGTGCCAGCAGCCAGGAGGGACTAGCGGGAGTAAATGAGCAGTTCTTC. The encoded protein is CASSQEGLAGVNEQFF.